This record looks at one T cell receptor (beta chain) sequence and its context. What it binds is not known. Clones were read by immunoSEQ multiplex PCR, and TCRdb kept only the in-frame ones, dropping some. The sample records 110,000 or so clones, around nine tenths being singletons. These data belong to a study of T cell responses to AZD1222 COVID-19 vaccine. General observations from the study: Spike-spanning, vaccine-associated CD4 TCRs were dominant at 160-218 and 743-854.

CDR1 and CDR2 (germline): SNHLY, FYNNEI. The CDR3 length is 13 residues. Trimming removed 4 bases from V and 5 bases from J, with 9 bases in between. The V and J genes are TRBV2 and TRBJ1-5; D gene ambiguous. The sequence was collected from an adult who received the MenACWY meningococcal vaccine as a control. Sequencing used peripheral blood, obtained 28 days after the second dose of the MenACWY control vaccine. CDR3 nucleotides: TGTGCCAGCAGTGGGTGGCGGGATCAGCCCCAGCATTTT. This codes for CASSGWRDQPQHF.